This TCR beta chain appears in the sequencing data of a study of T cells in Graves' hyperthyroidism and ophthalmopathy. As for the study in general: Peripheral blood was acquired at first diagnosis, ahead of any therapy whatsoever.

Germline loops: CDR1 MGHDK, CDR2 SYGVNS. The ends were cut back, 6 bases at V and 7 bases at J, with 15 bases in the middle. The CDR3 covers 13 residues. RNA transcripts provided the source from which TCR beta CDR3 regions were amplified. The HTBI primer set served for first-round RT-PCR of the TCR CDR3. TCRdb re-called the multiplex PCR reads with MiXCR, one entry per CDR3 protein. The sample carries over 700,000 distinct CDR3 sequences, over 35% recorded once. This TCR derives from a man aged 18-30 years with Graves' hyperthyroidism. The chain joins TRBV25-1 to TRBJ1-1, with D perhaps TRBD1 (6 bases). The sequenced sample consisted of blood. This CDR3 is CASSPNRANEAFF. The CDR3 nucleotides read TGTGCCAGCAGCCCGAACAGGGCAAATGAAGCTTTCTTT.